These 19 T cell receptor beta chains were all obtained from the same sample, sequenced in a study of shared clonotypes between healthy human individuals (dated by TCRdb to 2020 to 2022). Library preparation employed the immunoSEQ multiplex PCR assay. Entries here come from immuneACCESS through TCRdb and include only in-frame sequences with V and J called. Some clones fail to appear in such tables; in the studies checked, an unresolved V gene covers under half of the shortfall, and the cause of the remainder is unknown. Here the sample has over 2 million clones; 92% occur a single time. The top ten clones comprise roughly 0.34% of the sample. Sequenced material: naive CD4+ T cells from PBMCs. What this sample's cell subset or site label stands for: CD45RA+ positively selected. These receptors were collected from a man younger than 35 in good health. Some clones in this sample may be carry-over from other donors' samples.

About this clone itself: One junction end does not reproduce the germline sequence, and a read error may be involved. The DNA for the CDR3 is TGTGCCAGCGGCTTTCAGGGGTCGGTAACTAATGAAAAACTGTTTTTT. Encoded protein: CASGFQGSVTNEKLFF. J is TRBJ1-4 and V is TRBV5-4; D is perhaps TRBD1 (6 bases). The V gene's germline CDR1 is SGHNT and CDR2 YYREEE (reference sequence). The length of the CDR3 is 16 residues.

The chain joins TRBV6-1 to TRBJ1-3; TRBD1 aligns across 7 bases. CDR3 length: 14 residues. J was trimmed by 2 bases and V by 5 bases; bases with no gene match: 3. Germline V gene data show CDR1 as MNHNS and CDR2 as SASEGT. The CDR3 is CASSITGAGNTIYF. CDR3 nucleotides: TGTGCCAGCAGTATAACAGGGGCTGGAAACACCATATATTTT.

The J gene is TRBJ1-5, the V gene TRBV28, with D possibly being TRBD1 (5 bases). This CDR3 spans 14 amino acids. The germline gives CDR1 MDHEN, CDR2 SYDVKM. Trimming pared 8 bases from V and 1 base from J, leaving 12 bases between. Written as DNA, the CDR3 is TGTGCCAGCCGACAGATTTCGAGCAATCAGCCCCAGCATTTT. Translated: CASRQISSNQPQHF. Full variable domain (outside the CDR3, taken from reference TRBV28 and TRBJ1-5): DVKVTQSSRYLVKRTGEKVFLECVQDMDHENMFWYRQDPGLGLRLIYFSYDVKMKEKGDIPEGYSVSREKKERFSLILESASTNQTSMYLCASRQISSNQPQHFGDGTRLSIL.

This clone is a singleton in its sample. The chain combines TRBV7-6 with TRBJ2-7, with 9 bases aligning to TRBD2. The CDR3 loop spans 17 amino acids. J lost 0 bases, V lost 1 base, and 7 bases had no gene match. Germline assignment: CDR1 SGHVS and CDR2 FNYEAQ. CDR3 in DNA: TGTGCCAGCAGCTTAGTGTCAGCGGGAGGTTTCTCCTACGAGCAGTACTTC. Translated, it gives CASSLVSAGGFSYEQYF.

The chain links TRBV5-1 to TRBJ2-7, with TRBD2 matching 8 bases. V shed 0 bases and J 0 bases; nucleotides not matched to a gene: 5. Germline V gene lookup returns CDR1 SGHRS and CDR2 YFSETQ. CDR3 size: 16 residues. The CDR3 spells CASSLDGGRPSYEQYF. DNA for the CDR3: TGCGCCAGCAGCTTGGATGGCGGGAGGCCCTCCTACGAGCAGTACTTC.

The rearrangement links TRBV29-1 to TRBJ1-1; 8 nucleotides match TRBD1. The V gene end was trimmed by 4 bases and the J gene end by 4 bases; junction bases not matched to a gene: 5. The V gene's germline CDR1 is SQVTM and CDR2 ANQGSEA. The CDR3 spans 13 residues. The CDR3 here is CSVGPGGVTEAFF. CDR3 in DNA: TGCAGCGTTGGTCCAGGGGGCGTCACTGAAGCTTTCTTT.

In the case of this clone: Other nucleotide sequences in the sample specify the same CDR3. The chain is built from TRBV18 and TRBJ2-1; 10 bases agree with TRBD1. The V and J ends lost 2 bases and 7 bases, in that order; junction bases with no gene match: 2. CDR1 is KGHSH, CDR2 LQKENI, per germline. The CDR3 totals 14 residues. The CDR3 bases are TGTGCCAGCTCACCAAGGACAGGGGGGAATGAGCAGTTCTTC. This codes for CASSPRTGGNEQFF.

V and J are TRBV10-3 and TRBJ2-3, with TRBD2 matching over 10 bases. The ends lost 4 bases at V and 1 base at J; junction bases unmatched: 2. Germline lookup yields CDR1 ENHRY and CDR2 SYGVKD. The CDR3 runs 15 residues. CDR3 sequence (DNA): TGTGCCATCAGTGGAACTAGCGGGGGCACAGATACGCAGTATTTT. It encodes CAISGTSGGTDTQYF.

V gene TRBV4-1 combines with J gene TRBJ2-3; D is uncertain. The V gene lost 0 bases and the J gene lost 4 bases, with 5 bases spanning the gap. The germline gives CDR1 MGHRA, CDR2 YSYEKL. This CDR3 contains 13 residues. CDR3 in amino acids: CASSQERADTQYF. CDR3 DNA sequence: TGCGCCAGCAGCCAAGAAAGGGCAGATACGCAGTATTTT.

V usage is TRBV28 and J usage is TRBJ2-3, with 7 positions matching TRBD2. The CDR3 runs to 17 residues. The germline V gene has CDR1 MDHEN and CDR2 SYDVKM. The V and J ends lost 4 bases and 3 bases, in that order; junction bases with no gene match: 13. CDR3 sequence reads: CASSSSGTTGSTDTQYF. In nucleotides, the CDR3 is TGTGCCAGCAGTTCCTCCGGGACTACGGGTAGTACAGATACGCAGTATTTT.

The chain couples TRBV5-4 to TRBJ2-7, with TRBD2 as a possible D gene (6 bases). Trimming cost V 4 bases and J 2 bases, with 10 bases left between them. CDR1 and CDR2 from the germline V gene are SGHNT and YYREEE (reference sequence). This CDR3 spans 13 amino acids. CDR3 amino acids: CASSPGGAYEQYF. As DNA, the CDR3 is TGTGCCAGCAGCCCAGGCGGGGCCTACGAGCAGTACTTC.

The rearrangement uses TRBV7-9 and TRBJ2-5, with TRBD1 as a possible D gene (5 bases). Trimming pared 2 bases from V and 1 base from J, leaving 8 bases between. This CDR3 is built from 14 residues. Germline-derived CDR1 and CDR2 are SEHNR and FQNEAQ (reference sequence). The CDR3 is CASSLPGIQETQYF. The CDR3 nucleotides read TGTGCCAGCAGCTTACCAGGGATCCAAGAGACCCAGTACTTC.

Remarks on this clone: Other DNA sequences in the sample encode the same CDR3. This chain links TRBV18 with TRBJ2-7; 10 bases fit TRBD1. V trimming: 3 bases; J trimming: 4 bases; junction bases outside the gene matches: 3. The germline V gene encodes CDR1 KGHSH and CDR2 LQKENI. The CDR3 totals 14 residues. The CDR3 DNA reads as TGTGCCAGCTCACCGCCGGGACAGGGGTACGAGCAGTACTTC. The encoded protein is CASSPPGQGYEQYF.

The chain employs TRBV6-1 and TRBJ2-1; D gene unclear. Trimming took 8 bases from V and 11 from J, leaving 4 bases between them. The CDR3 covers 8 residues. Per germline, CDR1 MNHNS and CDR2 SASEGT. The CDR3 coding sequence is TGTGCCAGCTCCCAGCAGTTCTTC. Amino acid sequence: CASSQQFF.

This clone came up once. This rearrangement joins TRBV6-4 to TRBJ1-5; 10 bases are shared with TRBD1. This CDR3 comprises 15 residues. J lost 7 bases, V lost 4 bases, and 7 bases had no gene match. In germline, CDR1 is MRHNA, CDR2 SNTAGT. CDR3 amino acids: CASSGDRGRRQPQHF. For the CDR3, the DNA is TGTGCCAGCAGTGGAGACAGGGGGCGCCGGCAGCCCCAGCATTTT.

The chain combines TRBV5-4 with TRBJ1-2; no reliable D call. Trimming took 2 bases from V and 2 from J, leaving 10 bases between them. Germline CDR1 SGHNT, CDR2 YYREEE (reference sequence). This CDR3 comprises 14 residues. In DNA form, the CDR3 reads TGTGCCAGCAGCTTCGGCAGGCAAAACTATGGCTACACCTTC. This codes for CASSFGRQNYGYTF.

The gene calls are TRBV2 and TRBJ2-7; TRBD2 matches 8 bases. The V segment lost 6 bases and the J segment 1 base; nucleotides outside the gene matches: 5. Germline loops: CDR1 SNHLY, CDR2 FYNNEI. The CDR3 runs to 14 residues. CDR3 sequence: CASRVGTRSYEQYF. The CDR3, as DNA: TGTGCCAGCAGGGTAGGGACTAGGTCCTACGAGCAGTACTTC. The full variable domain, completed using reference TRBV2 and TRBJ2-7, is EPEVTQTPSHQVTQMGQEVILRCVPISNHLYFYWYRQILGQKVEFLVSFYNNEISEKSEIFDDQFSVERPDGSNFTLKIRSTKLEDSAMYFCASRVGTRSYEQYFGPGTRLTVT.

The chain recombines TRBV7-9 with TRBJ2-7; D may be TRBD1 (7 bases). V lost 7 bases, J lost 5 bases, and 18 bases lay in between. Germline assignment: CDR1 SEHNR and CDR2 FQNEAQ (reference sequence). CDR3 length: 14 residues. The CDR3 sequence: CASTAGGKQDEQYF. The CDR3 nucleotides read TGTGCCAGCACCGCAGGGGGGAAACAGGACGAGCAGTACTTC.

The gene calls are TRBV15 and TRBJ2-5; D is ambiguous. Trimming removed 0 bases from V and 7 bases from J, with 6 bases in between. This CDR3 comprises 12 residues. Germline values: CDR1 LNHNV, CDR2 YYDKDF (reference sequence). This CDR3 reads CATSRDHGTQYF. The CDR3 DNA is TGTGCCACCAGCAGAGATCATGGGACCCAGTACTTC.